This T cell receptor beta chain is from a study of T-cell reconstitution after alpha-beta-depleted transplantation in children (dated by TCRdb to the mid-2010s). The study in broad terms: Using TCR repertoire profiling, the study followed T-cell immune reconstitution in a quantitative way in children after TCRalphabeta/CD19-depleted allogeneic hematopoietic cell transplantation.

This clonotype was recorded a few times. The antigen it binds to is not known. No base quality values were provided; no much bigger clone lies one nucleotide off. Receptor amplification or capture employed PCR. The instrument given in TCRdb is Illumina HiSeq 2500. TCR library preparation used molecular barcoding, with unique molecular identifiers applied to normalize quantification of the TCRbeta repertoire. TCRdb reprocessing: public reads trimmed at Q25 with fastp, clones called with MiXCR, in-frame beta chains kept. Each record represents a unique CDR3 protein, reported with the most common genes and DNA among its rows. The sample table shows roughly 300,000 distinct CDR3 sequences, and under 13% are seen once. The ten largest clonotypes hold 2% to 3% of the sample. Including cysteine and phenylalanine, the CDR3 has 20 amino acids. Of all the DNA, just the CDR3 is kept, 60 bases in frame from base 1. For CDR1 and CDR2, the germline V gene lists SGHDN and FVKESK. Clipping removes 0 bases from V and 1 base from J, with 12 as the unmatched junction base count.

The clonotype comes from a human donor who donated a stem cell graft to a child with acute lymphoblastic leukemia. Here the chain combines TRBV14 and TRBJ2-1; TRBD2 fits 10 bases in the junction. This specimen was PBMCs from the stem cell graft donor, taken from the stem cell graft. The nucleotides are TGTGCCAGCAGCCAAGAAGACGAGCTAGCGGGAGAGGGGTCCTACAATGAGCAGTTCTTC. Translated, it gives CASSQEDELAGEGSYNEQFF.